This passage covers 24 T cell receptor beta chains from one sample sequenced in a study of T cell changes during pregnancy in multiple sclerosis. Assay used: immunoSEQ multiplex PCR; TCRdb lists only in-frame clones, some missing. The top ten hold around 5% of the sample, which has about 53,000 clones, roughly 89% seen once. The input for sequencing was peripheral blood, taken after pregnancy. The origin of the receptors is a female donor in good health, enrolled as a control in a pregnancy study.

Details on this clone: Germline is not matched at one junction end, which may reflect a read error. The chain joins TRBV28 to TRBJ2-1; D is uncertain. Germline CDR1 is MDHEN and CDR2 is SYDVKM. The CDR3 has 11 amino acids. The CDR3 DNA reads TGTGCCAGCAGAGCCTATAATGAGCAGTTCTTC. Translating gives CASRAYNEQFF. The full variable domain, in which reference TRBV28 and TRBJ2-1 provide the parts outside the CDR3, is DVKVTQSSRYLVKRTGEKVFLECVQDMDHENMFWYRQDPGLGLRLIYFSYDVKMKEKGDIPEGYSVSREKKERFSLILESASTNQTSMYLCASRAYNEQFFGPGTRLTVL.

V and J are TRBV9 and TRBJ1-2, with unresolved D. The CDR3 consists of 12 residues. Trimming cost V 0 bases and J 7 bases, with 7 bases left between them. The V gene's germline CDR1 is SGDLS and CDR2 YYNGEE. Here the CDR3 DNA reads TGTGCCAGCAGCGTAGGCTTCGGTGGCTACACCTTC. Translated: CASSVGFGGYTF.

This chain uses TRBV10-3 with TRBJ1-5, with D unclear. V was pared by 7 bases and J by 3 bases, with 10 bases between. The CDR3 sequence is 13 residues long. Germline CDR1 is ENHRY and CDR2 is SYGVKD. CDR3 loop: CAITQAFNQPQHF. The DNA for the CDR3 is TGTGCCATCACGCAGGCCTTCAATCAGCCCCAGCATTTT.

The chain employs TRBV6-5 and TRBJ2-7; 8 nucleotides align to TRBD2. Germline V lookup: CDR1 MNHEY, CDR2 SVGAGI. Trimming removed 6 bases from V and 5 bases from J; junction bases left unmatched: 12. CDR3 size: 15 residues. CDR3: CASSGRAIAGDEQYF. The CDR3 bases are TGTGCCAGCAGCGGGAGGGCCATCGCAGGCGACGAGCAGTACTTC.

This clone was seen more than once but under ten times. The rearrangement uses TRBV14 and TRBJ1-1; weak D call: TRBD1 (5 bases). V lost 4 bases, J lost 7 bases, and 10 bases lay in between. The CDR3 extends over 12 amino acids. Germline CDR1 SGHDN, CDR2 FVKESK. Here the CDR3 DNA reads TGTGCCAGCAGCCCGTTGGGGCTTGAAGCTTTCTTT. Translating gives CASSPLGLEAFF.

This clone was seen only a few times. The chain joins TRBV19 to TRBJ1-5; 11 bases match TRBD1. After removal of 5 bases from V and 7 bases from J, the junction contained 4 bases not matched to a gene. The CDR3 contains 14 residues. Germline CDR1 and CDR2: LNHDA and SQIVND (reference sequence). The CDR3 DNA reads as TGTGCCAGTAGTGAGGGACAGGGGGGACAGCCCCAGCATTTT. Protein product: CASSEGQGGQPQHF.

The chain joins TRBV27 to TRBJ1-5; 8 bases are shared with TRBD1. Trimming removed 5 bases from V and 3 bases from J; junction bases left unmatched: 6. This CDR3 has 15 amino acids. CDR1 and CDR2 (germline): MNHEY, SMNVEV (reference sequence). CDR3 region: CASSVGQGPNQPQHF. Written as DNA, the CDR3 is TGTGCCAGCAGTGTCGGACAGGGACCCAATCAGCCCCAGCATTTT.

This chain connects TRBV5-1 to TRBJ2-5, with 11 bases matching TRBD2. The junction had 12 bases not matched to a gene; V was cut back by 4 bases and J by 4 bases. Germline lookup yields CDR1 SGHRS and CDR2 YFSETQ. The CDR3 covers 17 residues. The CDR3 sequence: CASSVTPTSGRGETQYF. Written as DNA, the CDR3 is TGCGCCAGCAGCGTTACCCCCACTAGCGGGAGAGGAGAGACCCAGTACTTC.

J is TRBJ2-7 and V is TRBV25-1; 9 bases fit TRBD2. Losses at the gene ends were 6 bases for V and 0 bases for J; bases not matched to a gene: 0. The CDR3 has 13 amino acids. The germline CDR1 and CDR2 sequences are MGHDK and SYGVNS. The chain's CDR3 is CASRTSGSYEQYF. Here the CDR3 DNA reads TGTGCCAGCAGGACTAGCGGCTCCTACGAGCAGTACTTC.

The chain joins TRBV4-2 to TRBJ1-6; D is ambiguous. Trimming removed 1 base from V and 8 bases from J, with 12 bases in between. This CDR3 region has 15 residues. CDR1 and CDR2 (germline): LGHNA, YNFKEQ. The DNA for the CDR3 is TGTGCCAGCAGCCAAGGGGCGTCCAATGATTCACCCCTCCACTTT. This codes for CASSQGASNDSPLHF.

The DNA of the CDR3 is TGTGCCAGCGGACTAGCGGAGTCCTACGAGCAGTACTTC. Protein sequence: CASGLAESYEQYF. The chain joins TRBV27 to TRBJ2-7; 10 bases align to TRBD2. Per germline, CDR1 MNHEY and CDR2 SMNVEV (reference sequence). The J segment lost 1 base and the V segment lost 8 bases, leaving 2 bases of the junction unmatched. The CDR3 is 13 residues long.

The CDR3 nucleotides are TGCGCCAGCAGCTTGGACTCAAGGGACAGGGGGCGCAGAGATACTCAGCCCCAGCATTTT. Protein product: CASSLDSRDRGRRDTQPQHF. This sequence joins TRBV5-1 and TRBJ1-5; 12 bases agree with TRBD1. The CDR3 consists of 20 residues. The V segment lost 0 bases and the J segment 6 bases; nucleotides outside the gene matches: 16. Germline V gives CDR1 SGHRS, CDR2 YFSETQ. The full variable domain, in which reference TRBV5-1 and TRBJ1-5 provide the parts outside the CDR3, is KAGVTQTPRYLIKTRGQQVTLSCSPISGHRSVSWYQQTPGQGLQFLFEYFSETQRNKGNFPGRFSGRQFSNSRSEMNVSTLELGDSALYLCASSLDSRDRGRRDTQPQHFGDGTRLSIL.

The rearrangement links TRBV2 to TRBJ2-5, with 8 positions matching TRBD2. Germline V gene data show CDR1 as SNHLY and CDR2 as FYNNEI. The junction had 6 bases not matched to a gene; V was cut back by 1 base and J by 2 bases. CDR3 length equals 16 residues. The DNA for the CDR3 is TGTGCCAGCAGTGAAGGGGGCGGGGGGCAACAAGAGACCCAGTACTTC. Translated: CASSEGGGGQQETQYF.

This chain connects TRBV4-1 to TRBJ2-2; 9 bases are shared with TRBD1. The germline V gene has CDR1 MGHRA and CDR2 YSYEKL. This CDR3 has 16 amino acids. Trimming took 1 base from V and 6 from J; bases not matched to a gene: 6. The CDR3 sequence is CASSQVGQGLAGELFF. The CDR3 DNA sequence: TGCGCCAGCAGCCAAGTGGGACAGGGATTAGCCGGGGAGCTGTTTTTT.

The chain recombines TRBV9 with TRBJ1-2; 7 bases match TRBD1. Germline CDR1 and CDR2: SGDLS and YYNGEE. The CDR3 has 15 residues. V shed 3 bases and J 4 bases; nucleotides not matched to a gene: 9. The CDR3 DNA reads as TGTGCCAGCAGCGCCACGAGTAGGACAGGCTATGGCTACACCTTC. Protein: CASSATSRTGYGYTF.

The CDR3 protein is CASSADRGASSYEQYF. CDR3 DNA sequence: TGTGCCAGCAGTGCAGACAGGGGGGCGAGCTCCTACGAGCAGTACTTC. The rearrangement uses TRBV6-1 and TRBJ2-7; the match to TRBD1 covers 9 bases. Germline lookup yields CDR1 MNHNS and CDR2 SASEGT. The CDR3 sequence is 16 residues long. V dropped 4 bases and J dropped 0; count of bases not matched to a gene: 7.

V gene TRBV4-2 combines with J gene TRBJ2-1; tentatively, D is TRBD1 (5 bases). Trimming removed 4 bases at V and 3 bases at J, with 13 bases between. From germline, CDR1 is LGHNA and CDR2 YNFKEQ. The CDR3 is 15 residues long. The CDR3 nucleotides are TGTGCCAGCAGCCCCACCCAGGGTCTCTACAATGAGCAGTTCTTC. Amino acid sequence: CASSPTQGLYNEQFF.

The chain uses TRBV10-1 and TRBJ2-1; TRBD2 aligns across 8 bases. Trimming cost V 2 bases and J 7 bases; bases outside gene matches: 7. CDR3 length: 15 amino acids. CDR1 is WNHNN and CDR2 is SYGVQD in the germline V gene (reference sequence). The DNA of the CDR3 is TGCGCCAGCAGTGAGGTCTCGGGGGGGACGAATGAGCAGTTCTTC. Its translation is CASSEVSGGTNEQFF.

J is TRBJ2-3 and V is TRBV2; the D is unclear. The germline gives CDR1 SNHLY, CDR2 FYNNEI. Trimming pared 5 bases from V and 6 bases from J, leaving 15 bases between. This CDR3 has 14 residues. The CDR3 reads CASSSSALLDTQYF. CDR3 coding DNA: TGTGCCAGCAGTTCCAGCGCCTTGCTGGATACGCAGTATTTT.

The chain couples TRBV27 to TRBJ1-1; 7 nucleotides agree with TRBD1. Trimming took 4 bases from V and 6 from J; bases not matched to a gene: 8. This CDR3 is 14 amino acids long. Germline CDR1 is MNHEY and CDR2 is SMNVEV (reference sequence). The chain's CDR3 is CASSSPGTDSEAFF. CDR3 DNA: TGTGCCAGCAGTTCCCCCGGGACAGACTCTGAAGCTTTCTTT.

This clone was seen only once. The chain recombines TRBV5-6 with TRBJ1-3, with TRBD1 matching over 7 bases. CDR1 is SGHDT and CDR2 is YYEEEE in the germline V gene. V shed 4 bases, J shed 2 bases, and the junction held 3 bases outside the gene matches. The CDR3 has 14 amino acids. The CDR3 DNA reads as TGTGCCAGCAGCAAAAGGGGGCCTGGAAACACCATATATTTT. Encoded protein: CASSKRGPGNTIYF.

The chain employs TRBV27 and TRBJ1-3, with TRBD1 identical over 7 bases. This CDR3 contains 17 residues. With V trimmed by 5 bases and J by 1 base, 11 bases remained unmatched. Germline lookup yields CDR1 MNHEY and CDR2 SMNVEV (reference sequence). The CDR3 nucleotides are TGTGCCAGCAGTCTCCGATCGGGACAGCAGTCTGGAAACACCATATATTTT. It codes for CASSLRSGQQSGNTIYF.

This chain connects TRBV5-6 to TRBJ2-1; TRBD2 matches 8 bases. The V and J ends lost 4 bases and 10 bases, in that order; junction bases with no gene match: 4. The germline CDR1 and CDR2 sequences are SGHDT and YYEEEE. CDR3 length equals 12 residues. DNA for the CDR3: TGTGCCAGCAGCCTTCGACTAGCGGAGCAGTTCTTC. Amino acid sequence: CASSLRLAEQFF.

This clone was picked up one time. CDR3 loop: CASRPPGLETQYF. Here the CDR3 DNA reads TGTGCCAGCAGACCCCCCGGGTTAGAGACCCAGTACTTC. This rearrangement joins TRBV7-6 to TRBJ2-5; D remains unclear. Trimming took 6 bases from V and 4 from J, leaving 12 bases between them. The CDR3 loop spans 13 amino acids. The germline V gene encodes CDR1 SGHVS and CDR2 FNYEAQ.